This T cell receptor (beta chain) originates from a study of blood T cell repertoires in COVID-19. As for the study in general: From the United States, Italy and Spain came samples of acute and convalescent COVID-19. T cells, B-cell-depleted T cells, or PBMCs supplied cDNA or gDNA.

V lost 5 bases, J lost 5 bases, and 15 bases lay in between. The CDR3 consists of 15 residues. Germline V gene data show CDR1 as MDHEN and CDR2 as SYDVKM. In the original analysis: Estimates of nucleated cell counts were drawn from the amplification of reference gene primers. Generated by immunoSEQ multiplex PCR, the TCRdb table keeps only in-frame clones and is missing some. The V and J calls and clone size are taken from that table; D and trimming were inferred from the DNA. The sample shows some 150,000 clones, approximately 89% of them seen only once. V is TRBV28 and J is TRBJ2-2; TRBD2 is a possible D gene (5 bases). This TCR was recovered from a man aged 65 to 79 with acute or convalescent COVID-19. The sequencing input was peripheral blood. CDR3 bases: TGTGCCAGCAGTCCCCGGGCTACGGGGACCGGGGAGCTGTTTTTT. Translating gives CASSPRATGTGELFF.